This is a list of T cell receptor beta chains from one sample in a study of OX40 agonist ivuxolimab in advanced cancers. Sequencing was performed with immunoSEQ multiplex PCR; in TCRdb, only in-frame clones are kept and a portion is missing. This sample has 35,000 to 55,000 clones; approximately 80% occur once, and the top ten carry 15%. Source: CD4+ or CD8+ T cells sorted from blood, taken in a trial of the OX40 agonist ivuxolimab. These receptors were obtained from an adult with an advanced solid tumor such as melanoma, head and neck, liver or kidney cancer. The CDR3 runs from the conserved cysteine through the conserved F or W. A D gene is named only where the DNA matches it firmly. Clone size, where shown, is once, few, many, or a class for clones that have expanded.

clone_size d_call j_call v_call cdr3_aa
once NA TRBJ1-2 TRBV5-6 CASSFGDLYGYTF
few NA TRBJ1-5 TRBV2 CASGEGPNQPQHF
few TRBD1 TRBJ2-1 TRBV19 CASKTDRGFYNEQFF
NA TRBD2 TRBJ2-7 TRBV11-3 CASSSGGDLRHF
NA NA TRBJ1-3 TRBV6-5 CASSSLHSSGNTIYF
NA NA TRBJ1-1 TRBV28 CASSFGLEAFF
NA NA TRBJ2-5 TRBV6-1 CASSGPTGHADQETQYF
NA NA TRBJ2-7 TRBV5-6 CASSTAYEQYF
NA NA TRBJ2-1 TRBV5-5 CASSLAHLNEQFF
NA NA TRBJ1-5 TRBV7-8 CASSLAGGFNQPQHF
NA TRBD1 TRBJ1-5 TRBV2 CATTGADQPQHF
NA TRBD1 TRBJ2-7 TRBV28 CASSLYRGRYEQYF
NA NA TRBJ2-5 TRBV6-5 CASTQGRGETQYF
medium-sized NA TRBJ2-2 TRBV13 CASRARGDTGELFF
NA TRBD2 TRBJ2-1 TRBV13 CASSPRTSFPYNEQFF
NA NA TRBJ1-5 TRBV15 CATSRDQGGNQPQHF
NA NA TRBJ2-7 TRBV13 CASSSSYEQYF
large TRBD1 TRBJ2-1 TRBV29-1 CSVEDGGDRSIYNEQFF
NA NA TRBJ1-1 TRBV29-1 CSVDGGGNDEAFF
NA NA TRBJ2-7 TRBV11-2 CASSFGDEQYF
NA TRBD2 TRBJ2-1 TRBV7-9 CASSFSGSPYNEQFF
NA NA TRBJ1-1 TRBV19 CASTRKNTEAFF
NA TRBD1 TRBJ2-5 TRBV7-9 CASSLAGRGPDRETQYF
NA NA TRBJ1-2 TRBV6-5 CASSYSGAGTYGYTF
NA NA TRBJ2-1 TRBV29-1 CSAAQDYSYNEQFF
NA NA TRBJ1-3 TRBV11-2 CASSPRVVDPSGNTIYF
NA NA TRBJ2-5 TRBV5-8 CASSLGRSSQETQYF
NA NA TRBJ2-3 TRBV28 CASSLWLAPTDTQYF
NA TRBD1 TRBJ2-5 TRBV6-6 CASRDRVPGETQYF
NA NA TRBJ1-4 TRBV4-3 CASSQDERGEKLFF
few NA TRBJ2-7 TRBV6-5 CASTQHGAYEQYF
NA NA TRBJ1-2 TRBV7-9 CASSRRVEGYTF
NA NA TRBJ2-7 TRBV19 CASSFQGISEQYF
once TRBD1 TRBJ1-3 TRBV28 CASSHTGTGIRVGNTIYF
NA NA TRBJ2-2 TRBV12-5 CASGLPLTGNTGELFF
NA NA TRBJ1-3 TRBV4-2 CASSPFLTGNTIYF
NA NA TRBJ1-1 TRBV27 CASSLSGANTEAFF
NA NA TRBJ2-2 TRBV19 CASSIESTGELFF
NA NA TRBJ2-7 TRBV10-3 CAISESGGQYEQYF
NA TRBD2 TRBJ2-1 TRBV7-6 CASSLGVAGEQFF
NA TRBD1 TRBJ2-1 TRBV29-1 CSVRDRGYNEQFF
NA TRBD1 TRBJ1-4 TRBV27 CASSPSAGTGNEKLFF
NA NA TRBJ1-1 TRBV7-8 CASSLGAGGDTEAFF
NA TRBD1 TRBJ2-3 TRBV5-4 CASSWGQGAPDTQYF
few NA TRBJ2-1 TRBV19 CASSKGSPSSYNEQFF
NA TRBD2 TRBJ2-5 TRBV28 CASSLGTSGSKTQYF
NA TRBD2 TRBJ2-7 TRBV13 CASERGGEEEQYF
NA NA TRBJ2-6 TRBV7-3 CASSLTSGGGANVLTF
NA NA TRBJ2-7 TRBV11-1 CASSEGGGLSVRDYEQYF
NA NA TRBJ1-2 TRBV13 CASSLTTANYGYTF
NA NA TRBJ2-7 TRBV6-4 CASRAPWGSYEQYF
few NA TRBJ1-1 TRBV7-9 CASIGTEAFF
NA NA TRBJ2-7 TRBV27 CASSLAASSYEQYF